The text below deals with one TCR beta chain. Libraries were prepared by immunoSEQ multiplex PCR; TCRdb keeps only in-frame clonotypes and omits some of them. The repertoire holds roughly 2.5 million clones, with around 90% as singletons. The record originates from a study of shared clonotypes between healthy human individuals. Study summary: The donors, a couple of women and a few men, were aged 18 to 49.

Every donor was a Caucasian adult from Nashville, Tennessee. The CDR3 covers 18 residues. CDR1 SEHNR and CDR2 FQNEAQ come from the germline V gene (reference sequence). V was pared by 2 bases and J by 5 bases, with 8 bases of the junction left unmatched. This clonotype was obtained from a man between 18 and 29 years old in good health. The V gene is TRBV7-9, the J gene TRBJ2-1; TRBD2 matches 14 bases. Sample: naive CD4+ T cells sorted from blood. Noted subset: CD45RA+ positively selected. CDR3 nucleotides: TGTGCCAGCAGCTTAAGACTAGCGGGAGGGCCAAAAGACAATGAGCAGTTCTTC. Translation gives CASSLRLAGGPKDNEQFF.